This T cell receptor (beta chain) was profiled in a study of patients and donors after allogeneic stem cell transplantation (TCRdb year 2020). The library was prepared using RT-PCR. Instrument used: NextSeq 550. TCRdb itself trimmed the public reads at Q25 with fastp, ran MiXCR and retained productive beta chains. Each record represents a unique CDR3 protein, reported with the most common genes and DNA among its rows. Counted in this sample were 800,000 to 1,000,000 distinct CDR3 sequences; under 20% of them appeared once. The biggest ten clones account for around 5.5% of the sample. According to the germline V gene, CDR1 reads SGHRS and CDR2 reads YFSETQ. Reading from cysteine to phenylalanine, the CDR3 counts 14 amino acids. The entry retains the CDR3 DNA only, 42 bases that are in frame from base 1. V and J are truncated by 2 bases and 4 bases respectively, leaving an intervening sequence of 13 bases.

Comments on this clonotype: Its antigen is still unknown. The sample holds no much larger clone one base away, and base qualities are not on file.

Sequencing was done on a sample of blood, either unsorted or a sorted T cell fraction (not recorded which). The chain employs TRBV5-1 and TRBJ2-7, with the D segment identity uncertain. The sequence was collected from a human donor who was either an allogeneic HSCT recipient or a stem cell or donor lymphocyte infusion donor (not recorded which). It is not recorded whose cells these are; they may come from a transplant donor. CDR3 loop: CASSFSGLEYEQYF. The DNA sequence is as follows: TGCGCCAGCAGCTTCTCGGGCCTTGAGTACGAGCAGTACTTC.